This T cell receptor beta chain was retrieved from a study of beta chain features in type 1 diabetes. Study details: Investigators examined some 110,000,000 sorted cells across all samples. Study-level points and caveats: Researchers cautioned that cDNA sequencing could over-represent cells with high TCR expression. A pattern of fewer insertions and more deletions at VDJ junctions was seen in type 1 diabetes patients.

Via CD45RO/CCR7/CD25/CD127/CD95/CD27, cells of the CD4+ naive, central memory, regulatory and stem cell-like memory subsets were sorted. V shed 3 bases, J shed 5 bases, and the junction held 1 base outside the gene matches. CDR1 is MDHEN, CDR2 SYDVKM, per germline. The CDR3 extends over 14 amino acids. The entirety of the isolated RNA underwent reverse transcription, so expressed TCRB transcripts were sequenced. Assay: immunoSEQ multiplex PCR; the TCRdb copy retains only in-frame clones and omits some. The sample records about 930,000 clones, around a sixth being singletons. Regarding this clone: Its antigen remains unidentified.

The rearrangement joins TRBV28 to TRBJ2-1; 10 bases match TRBD2. The sample consisted of naive CD4+ T cells from blood. This TCR was recovered from a woman younger than 35 in good health. The CDR3 sequence is CASSLSGRDNEQFF. The CDR3 region has the DNA TGTGCCAGCAGTTTGAGCGGGAGGGACAATGAGCAGTTCTTC.